What follows are 20 T cell receptor beta chains derived from one specimen sequenced in a study of blood T cell repertoires in COVID-19. Measured with immunoSEQ multiplex PCR; TCRdb has only the in-frame clones, and not every one. The sample holds 350,000 to 450,000 clones, roughly 85% seen once. Sequencing input: peripheral blood. These receptors were obtained from a woman between 18 and 29 years old with acute or convalescent COVID-19.

The sample holds a few counts of this clone. The chain joins TRBV11-1 to TRBJ2-7, with 8 positions matching TRBD1. This CDR3 region has 15 residues. V lost 5 bases to trimming and J lost 3 bases; unmatched junction nucleotides: 9. Germline CDR1 reads SGHAT; CDR2 reads FQDESV (reference sequence). CDR3 sequence: CASSPSLGTGYEQYF. The CDR3 nucleotides are TGTGCCAGCAGCCCATCCCTAGGGACAGGCTACGAGCAGTACTTC.

The V call is TRBV7-2, the J call TRBJ1-5, with 7 bases fitting TRBD1. With V trimmed by 6 bases and J by 7 bases, 9 bases remained unmatched. CDR3 length equals 14 residues. CDR1 is SGHTA and CDR2 is FQGNSA in the germline V gene. In DNA form, the CDR3 reads TGTGCCAGCAGGCTACAGGGGTTCCAACAGCCCCAGCATTTT. Translated: CASRLQGFQQPQHF.

The J gene is TRBJ2-3, the V gene TRBV5-1, with D uncertain. Germline assignment: CDR1 SGHRS and CDR2 YFSETQ. The V end was cut by 0 bases, the J end by 2 bases, with 7 bases between. This CDR3 contains 14 residues. CDR3 sequence: CASSLVGVTDTQYF. The CDR3, as DNA: TGCGCCAGCAGCTTGGTAGGAGTCACAGATACGCAGTATTTT. Combining the CDR3 with reference TRBV5-1 and TRBJ2-3 gives the whole variable domain KAGVTQTPRYLIKTRGQQVTLSCSPISGHRSVSWYQQTPGQGLQFLFEYFSETQRNKGNFPGRFSGRQFSNSRSEMNVSTLELGDSALYLCASSLVGVTDTQYFGPGTRLTVL.

The chain is built from TRBV18 and TRBJ2-6; 12 bases agree with TRBD1. Germline-derived CDR1 and CDR2 are KGHSH and LQKENI. V lost 5 bases, J lost 3 bases, and 8 bases stayed unmatched. The CDR3 is 18 residues long. The DNA for the CDR3 is TGTGCCAGCTCAAGTGGGACAGGGGGCTTAGGTGGGGCCAACGTCCTGACTTTC. Translation: CASSSGTGGLGGANVLTF.

The DNA for the CDR3 is TGTGCCACCAGTGATCTTACAGATTCCGGGGAGCTGTTTTTT. Translating gives CATSDLTDSGELFF. V is TRBV24-1 and J is TRBJ2-2; D is uncertain. Germline V gene lookup returns CDR1 KGHDR and CDR2 SFDVKD. This CDR3 contains 14 residues. V was trimmed by 3 bases and J by 6 bases, leaving 10 bases between them.

A remark on this clone: Other DNA sequences from this sample encode an identical CDR3 as well. J is TRBJ2-3 and V is TRBV13; D may be TRBD1 (6 bases). Germline-derived CDR1 and CDR2 are PRHDT and FYEKMQ (reference sequence). The CDR3 length is 13 residues. V lost 4 bases, J lost 3 bases, and 8 bases lay in between. The CDR3 coding sequence is TGTGCCAGCAGCTCCAGGGGTACAGATACGCAGTATTTT. It translates to CASSSRGTDTQYF.

This chain connects TRBV7-9 to TRBJ2-6, with 8 bases aligning to TRBD1. Germline-derived CDR1 and CDR2 are SEHNR and FQNEAQ (reference sequence). J was trimmed by 2 bases and V by 5 bases; bases with no gene match: 5. The CDR3 has 16 residues. CDR3 sequence (DNA): TGTGCCAGCAGCGACAGGGGCTCGACTGGGGCCAACGTCCTGACTTTC. This encodes CASSDRGSTGANVLTF.

This clone was detected only once. This chain joins TRBV6-5 and TRBJ1-1; D is perhaps TRBD1 (5 bases). The V gene lost 2 bases and the J gene lost 7 bases, with 11 bases spanning the gap. Per germline, CDR1 MNHEY and CDR2 SVGAGI. This CDR3 region has 13 residues. CDR3 DNA: TGTGCCAGCAGTTACGGACGGGGGGGTGAAGCTTTCTTT. Its protein product is CASSYGRGGEAFF.

This clone was counted a single time. V and J are TRBV19 and TRBJ1-2; 7 bases map to TRBD1. The CDR3 runs 15 residues. The trim removed 1 base at V and 2 bases at J, leaving 4 bases unmatched. Germline values: CDR1 LNHDA, CDR2 SQIVND (reference sequence). The CDR3 DNA reads TGTGCCAGTAGTATAGGGGCAGGGGGAAACTATGGCTACACCTTC. Protein: CASSIGAGGNYGYTF. Looking up the rest from reference TRBV19 and TRBJ1-2 gives the full variable domain: DGGITQSPKYLFRKEGQNVTLSCEQNLNHDAMYWYRQDPGQGLRLIYYSQIVNDFQKGDIAEGYSVSREKKESFPLTVTSAQKNPTAFYLCASSIGAGGNYGYTFGSGTRLTVV.

The table lists this clone with a count of one. The chain employs TRBV28 and TRBJ1-1, with 7 bases matching TRBD1. Germline-derived CDR1 and CDR2 are MDHEN and SYDVKM. J was trimmed by 0 bases and V by 5 bases; bases with no gene match: 6. The CDR3 loop spans 15 amino acids. The CDR3 bases are TGTGCCAGCAGTAGGCCGGGACAGATGAACACTGAAGCTTTCTTT. It codes for CASSRPGQMNTEAFF.

CDR3 region: CASSETGEGDTEAFF. CDR3 nucleotides: TGTGCCAGCAGTGAAACCGGGGAGGGTGACACTGAAGCTTTCTTT. The chain combines TRBV25-1 with TRBJ1-1; D gene uncertain. This CDR3 region has 15 residues. V shed 2 bases and J shed 3 bases, with 13 bases lying between them. Germline V gives CDR1 MGHDK, CDR2 SYGVNS.

V usage is TRBV24-1 and J usage is TRBJ1-5; a possible D gene is TRBD1 (6 bases). Per the germline V gene, CDR1 is KGHDR and CDR2 is SFDVKD. The CDR3 length is 13 residues. V was shortened by 3 bases and J by 11 bases, with 13 bases between the two germline ends. CDR3 sequence (DNA): TGTGCCACCAGTGATGACTACAGGGAGTCCCAGCATTTT. It encodes CATSDDYRESQHF.

The rearrangement links TRBV5-1 to TRBJ2-3; possible D gene TRBD2, 6 bases. CDR3 size: 16 residues. Trimming pared 2 bases from V and 0 bases from J, leaving 13 bases between. CDR1 is SGHRS, CDR2 YFSETQ, per germline. The CDR3 loop is CASSFVGRGSTDTQYF. CDR3 nucleotide sequence: TGCGCCAGCAGCTTCGTCGGGCGGGGAAGCACAGATACGCAGTATTTT.

The chain carries TRBV5-1 and TRBJ1-4; D possibly corresponds to TRBD1 (5 bases). Germline loops: CDR1 SGHRS, CDR2 YFSETQ. V was clipped by 2 bases and J by 6 bases, with 11 bases between them. The CDR3 runs 14 residues. CDR3 nucleotide sequence: TGCGCCAGCAGCTTATCGCAGGGCCATGAAAAACTGTTTTTT. Its translation: CASSLSQGHEKLFF.

The chain combines TRBV11-2 with TRBJ2-2; possibly TRBD1 for D (5 bases). The germline V gene has CDR1 SGHAT and CDR2 FQNNGV. This CDR3 is built from 15 residues. Deletions cut 1 base from V and 3 bases from J, with 9 bases between. The CDR3 nucleotides are TGTGCCAGCAGCTTAGGCAGGGCCGACACCGGGGAGCTGTTTTTT. It is translated as CASSLGRADTGELFF.

The chain uses TRBV28 and TRBJ1-5, with 9 bases fitting TRBD1. V dropped 6 bases and J dropped 11; count of bases not matched to a gene: 11. CDR3 length: 14 amino acids. Germline values: CDR1 MDHEN, CDR2 SYDVKM. CDR3 bases: TGTGCCAGCAGCTCCTTCCGACAGGGGGTGTCCCAGCATTTT. This encodes CASSSFRQGVSQHF.

The J gene is TRBJ1-2, the V gene TRBV6-1; D remains unclear. V lost 1 base and J 0 bases, leaving 15 bases between the germline ends. CDR1 is MNHNS and CDR2 is SASEGT in the germline V gene. The CDR3 has 17 amino acids. In DNA form, the CDR3 reads TGTGCCAGCAGTGAAGTTCAGGATCCCGCCGCTAACTATGGCTACACCTTC. Residues: CASSEVQDPAANYGYTF.

V and J are TRBV12-3 or TRBV12-4 and TRBJ1-2; 8 bases line up with TRBD1. The V segment lost 6 bases and the J segment 8 bases; nucleotides outside the gene matches: 2. This CDR3 is 11 amino acids long. For the CDR3, the DNA is TGTGCCAGCAGGGACAGGGAGGGCTACACCTTC. Amino acids: CASRDREGYTF.

The chain has TRBV5-1 and TRBJ2-7; 14 bases map to TRBD2. J lost 0 bases, V lost 4 bases, and 6 bases had no gene match. Germline V lookup: CDR1 SGHRS, CDR2 YFSETQ. The length of the CDR3 is 17 residues. CDR3 region: CASSPRLAGGFSYEQYF. CDR3 DNA sequence: TGCGCCAGCAGCCCCAGACTAGCGGGAGGGTTCTCCTACGAGCAGTACTTC. Combining the CDR3 with reference TRBV5-1 and TRBJ2-7 gives the whole variable domain KAGVTQTPRYLIKTRGQQVTLSCSPISGHRSVSWYQQTPGQGLQFLFEYFSETQRNKGNFPGRFSGRQFSNSRSEMNVSTLELGDSALYLCASSPRLAGGFSYEQYFGPGTRLTVT.

The rearrangement links TRBV30 to TRBJ1-1, with D perhaps TRBD1 (6 bases). This CDR3 spans 12 amino acids. The germline V gene encodes CDR1 GTSNPN and CDR2 SVGIG (reference sequence). V was trimmed by 5 bases and J by 5 bases, leaving 12 bases between them. CDR3 residues: CAWGHRGTEAFF. As DNA, the CDR3 is TGTGCCTGGGGACATAGGGGGACTGAAGCTTTCTTT.